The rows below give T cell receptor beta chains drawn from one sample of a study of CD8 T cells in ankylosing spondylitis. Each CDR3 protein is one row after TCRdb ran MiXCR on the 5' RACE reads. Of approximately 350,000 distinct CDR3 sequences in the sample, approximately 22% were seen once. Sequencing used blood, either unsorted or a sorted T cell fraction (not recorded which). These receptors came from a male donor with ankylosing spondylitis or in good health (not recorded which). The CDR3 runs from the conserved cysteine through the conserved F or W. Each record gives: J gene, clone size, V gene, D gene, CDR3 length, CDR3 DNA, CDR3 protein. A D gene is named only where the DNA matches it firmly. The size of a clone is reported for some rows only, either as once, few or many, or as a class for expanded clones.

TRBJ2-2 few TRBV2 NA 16 TGTGCCAGCAGGCGGGGGCAGGGGGAGTACACCGGGGAGCTGTTTTTT CASRRGQGEYTGELFF
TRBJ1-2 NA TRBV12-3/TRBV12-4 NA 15 TGTGCCAGCCCAGGACGAGTGGGGGAAGATTTTAGCTACACCTTC CASPGRVGEDFSYTF
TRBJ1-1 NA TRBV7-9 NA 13 TGTGCCAGCAGCCCCACCGGGGGGCCTGAAGCTTTCTTT CASSPTGGPEAFF
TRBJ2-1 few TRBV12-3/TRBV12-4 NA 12 TGTGCCAGCAGCTCGTCGGTTAATGAGCAGTTCTTC CASSSSVNEQFF
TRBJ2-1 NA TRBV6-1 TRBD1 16 TGTGCCAGCAGTGACCACTCCGGGACAGGGATTAATGAGCAGTTCTTC CASSDHSGTGINEQFF
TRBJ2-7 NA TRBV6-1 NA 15 TGTGCCAGCAGTGTGCCAGGGTCCGGCTCCTACGAGCAGTACTTC CASSVPGSGSYEQYF
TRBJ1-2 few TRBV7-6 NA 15 TGTGCCAGCAGCGCGTTACAGGGAGTAATCTATGGCTACACCTTC CASSALQGVIYGYTF
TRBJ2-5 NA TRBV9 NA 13 TGTGCCAGCAGCCCCACCTTCGGGGAGACCCAGTACTTC CASSPTFGETQYF
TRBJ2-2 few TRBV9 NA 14 TGTGCCAGCAGCCCCATCCGGGGTTACGGGGAGCTGTTTTTT CASSPIRGYGELFF
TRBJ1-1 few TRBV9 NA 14 TGTGCCAGCAGCGTAGAAAGTCGGGGGACTGAAGCTTTCTTT CASSVESRGTEAFF
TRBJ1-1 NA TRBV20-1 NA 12 TGCAGTGCTAGTCCAGGGTATACTGAAGCTTTCTTT CSASPGYTEAFF
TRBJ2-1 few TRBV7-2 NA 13 TGTGCCAGCAGACAACTAGCAAGCGATGAGCAGTTCTTC CASRQLASDEQFF
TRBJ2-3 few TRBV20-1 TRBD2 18 TGCAGTGCTAGAGCACCCGGGACTAGCGGGGGGTCCACAGATACGCAGTATTTT CSARAPGTSGGSTDTQYF
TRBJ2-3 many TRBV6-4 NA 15 TGTGCCAGCAGTCGTTCAGGTGAAGGGGCGGATACGCAGTATTTT CASSRSGEGADTQYF
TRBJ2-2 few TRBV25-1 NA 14 TGTGCCAGCACTGTGGGACCCCACGGAGGGGAGCTGTTTTTT CASTVGPHGGELFF
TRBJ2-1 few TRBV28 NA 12 TGTGCCAGCAGTTTACTGGCAGGTGAGCAGTTCTTC CASSLLAGEQFF
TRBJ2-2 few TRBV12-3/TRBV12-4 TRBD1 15 TGTGCCACCATCCGCGGGACAGGAAACACCGGGGAGCTGTTTTTT CATIRGTGNTGELFF
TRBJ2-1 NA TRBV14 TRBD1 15 TGTGCCAGCAGCCGGGGACAGGGGGCTTACAATGAGCAGTTCTTC CASSRGQGAYNEQFF
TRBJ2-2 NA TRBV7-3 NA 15 TGTGCCAGCAGCTTAGCACAGACGAACACCGGGGAGCTGTTTTTT CASSLAQTNTGELFF
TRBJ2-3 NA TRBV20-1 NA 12 TGCAGAACCGGGGGAGGCGCAGATACGCAGTATTTT CRTGGGADTQYF
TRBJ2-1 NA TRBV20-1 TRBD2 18 TGCAGTGCTAGAACACTAGCGGGGGGGCCGAAGACCTACAATGAGCAGTTCTTC CSARTLAGGPKTYNEQFF
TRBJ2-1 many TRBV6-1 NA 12 TGTGCCAGCAGTGAACGCGGCAATGAGCAGTTCTTC CASSERGNEQFF
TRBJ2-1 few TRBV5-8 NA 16 TGTGCCAGCAGCTTGGTGGTTATGAGCTCCTACAATGAGCAGTTCTTC CASSLVVMSSYNEQFF
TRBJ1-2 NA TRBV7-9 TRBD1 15 TGTGCCAGTACCTCCGGGACAGGGAGAGTCTATGGCTACACCTTC CASTSGTGRVYGYTF
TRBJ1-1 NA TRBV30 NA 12 TGTGCCTGGAGTCGAGCGAACACTGAAGCTTTCTTT CAWSRANTEAFF
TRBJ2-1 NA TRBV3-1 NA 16 TGTGCCAGCAGCCAAGACAGGGACCTTTCCTACAATGAGCAGTTCTTC CASSQDRDLSYNEQFF
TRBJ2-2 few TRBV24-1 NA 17 TGTGCCACCAGTGATGGCCTAGGGCGGGAAGACACCGGGGAGCTGTTTTTT CATSDGLGREDTGELFF
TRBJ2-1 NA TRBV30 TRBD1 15 TGTGCCTGGGGAACCGGGACAGGGGCCTACAATGAGCAGTTCTTC CAWGTGTGAYNEQFF
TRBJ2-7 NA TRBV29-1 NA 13 TGCAGCGTCCGTTTGGAGGCCCACTACGAGCAGTACTTC CSVRLEAHYEQYF
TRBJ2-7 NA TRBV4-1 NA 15 TGCGCCAGCAGCCAAGGAAACCAGGTCTCCTACGAGCAGTACTTC CASSQGNQVSYEQYF
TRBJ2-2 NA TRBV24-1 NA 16 TGTGCCACCAGTGATTTTAGCGGAACGAACACCGGGGAGCTGTTTTTT CATSDFSGTNTGELFF
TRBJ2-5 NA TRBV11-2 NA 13 TGTGCCAGCAGCTTATTGGGGGAAGAGACCCAGTACTTC CASSLLGEETQYF
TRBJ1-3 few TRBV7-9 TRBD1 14 TGTGCCAGCGGAGGGACAGCGTCCGGAAACACCATATATTTT CASGGTASGNTIYF
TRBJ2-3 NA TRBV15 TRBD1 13 TGTGCCACCAGCGGGAGACAGGGGGATACGCAGTATTTT CATSGRQGDTQYF
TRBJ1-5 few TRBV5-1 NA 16 TGCGCCACCCAGACGTTTAGCTTCTATAGCAATCAGCCCCAGCATTTT CATQTFSFYSNQPQHF
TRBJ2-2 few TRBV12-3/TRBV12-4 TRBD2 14 TGTGCCACCTTCCAGACTAGCGGGACCGGGGAGCTGTTTTTT CATFQTSGTGELFF
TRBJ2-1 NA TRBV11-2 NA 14 TGTGCCAGCAGCTTTCTGGGGGGCTGGGATGAGCAGTTCTTC CASSFLGGWDEQFF
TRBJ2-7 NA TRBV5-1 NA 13 TGCGCCAGCAGAGAGGGGCGATCCTACGAGCAGTACTTC CASREGRSYEQYF
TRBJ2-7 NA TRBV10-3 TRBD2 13 TGTGCCATCAGTGAGTCGGGGGGGTACGAGCAGTACTTC CAISESGGYEQYF
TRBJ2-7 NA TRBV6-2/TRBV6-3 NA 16 TGTGCCAGCAGTTACTCCGAGGCTCACAACTCCTACGAGCAGTACTTC CASSYSEAHNSYEQYF
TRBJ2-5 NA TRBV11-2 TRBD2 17 TGTGCCAGCAGCTTAGTTCCTGGGGGGGGACTGCAAGAGACCCAGTACTTC CASSLVPGGGLQETQYF
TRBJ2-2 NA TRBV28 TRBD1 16 TGTGCCAGCAGTTTAATAGGGACAGGGCTTACCGGGGAGCTGTTTTTT CASSLIGTGLTGELFF
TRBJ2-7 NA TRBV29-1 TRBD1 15 TGCAGCGTTGAAAAGAAGGACAGGGAGACCTACGAGCAGTACTTC CSVEKKDRETYEQYF
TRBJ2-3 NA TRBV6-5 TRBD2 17 TGTGCCAGCAGTTACTCGGGGAGGGTAGTGGACACAGATACGCAGTATTTT CASSYSGRVVDTDTQYF
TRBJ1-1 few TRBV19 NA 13 TGTGCCAGTAGTATGTTCGGTAACACTGAAGCTTTCTTT CASSMFGNTEAFF
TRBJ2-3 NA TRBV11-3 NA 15 TGTGCCAGCAGCTTAGGTTCTCAGAGCACAGATACGCAGTATTTT CASSLGSQSTDTQYF
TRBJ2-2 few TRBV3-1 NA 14 TGTGCCAGCAGCCCCCGACCCGGTGGGGGGGAGCTGTTTTTT CASSPRPGGGELFF
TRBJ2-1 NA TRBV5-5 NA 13 TGTGCCAGCAGCTTTTCCGGCGTTCCTGAGCAGTTCTTC CASSFSGVPEQFF
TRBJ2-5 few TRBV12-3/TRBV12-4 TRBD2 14 TGTGCCAGCAGTTTGGGGCAGGGAGGGAAGACCCAGTACTTC CASSLGQGGKTQYF
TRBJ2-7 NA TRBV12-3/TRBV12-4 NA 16 TGTGCCAGCTCTCTCCACCGGACGGCGTCAATCTACGAGCAGTACTTC CASSLHRTASIYEQYF
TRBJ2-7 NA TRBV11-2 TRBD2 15 TGTGCCAGCAAAGAAGAGGCGGGAGACTACTACGAGCAGTACTTC CASKEEAGDYYEQYF
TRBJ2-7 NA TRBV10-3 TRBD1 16 TGTGCCATCAGCAACCCGGGACAGGGTGTTAGCTACGAGCAGTACTTC CAISNPGQGVSYEQYF
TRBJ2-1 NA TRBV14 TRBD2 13 TGTGCAACCGGCCGGGGGGGCCACAATGAGCAGTTCTTC CATGRGGHNEQFF
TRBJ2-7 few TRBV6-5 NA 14 TGTGCCAGCAGTTACTCGCGGGTGGCCTACGAGCAGTACTTC CASSYSRVAYEQYF
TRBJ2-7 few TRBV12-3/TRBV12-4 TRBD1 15 TGTGCCAGCAGCCCTGCCGGGACAGGGGGCGGAGAGCAGTACTTC CASSPAGTGGGEQYF
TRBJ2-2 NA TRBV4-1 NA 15 TGCGCCAGCAGCCAATTTCAGGGTTTAGCCGGGGAGCTGTTTTTT CASSQFQGLAGELFF
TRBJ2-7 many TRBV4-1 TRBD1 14 TGTGCCAGCAGCCCGGGACAGGGCTCCTACGAGCAGTACTTC CASSPGQGSYEQYF
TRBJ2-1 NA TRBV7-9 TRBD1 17 TGTGCCAGCAGCCCACGGGGTGCGGGACAGGGGTTGTATGAGCAGTTCTTC CASSPRGAGQGLYEQFF
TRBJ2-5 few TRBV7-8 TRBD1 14 TGTGCCAGCAGCCAGACAGGGCCACAAGAGACCCAGTACTTC CASSQTGPQETQYF